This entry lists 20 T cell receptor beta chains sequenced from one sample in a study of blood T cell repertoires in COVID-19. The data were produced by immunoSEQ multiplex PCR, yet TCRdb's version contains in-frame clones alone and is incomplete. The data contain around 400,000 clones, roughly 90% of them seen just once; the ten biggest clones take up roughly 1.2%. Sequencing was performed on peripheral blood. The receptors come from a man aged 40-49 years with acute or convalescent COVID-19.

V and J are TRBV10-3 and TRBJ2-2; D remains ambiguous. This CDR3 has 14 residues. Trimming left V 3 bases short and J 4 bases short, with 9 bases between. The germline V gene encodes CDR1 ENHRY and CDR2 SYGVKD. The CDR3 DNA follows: TGTGCCATCAGTGACGCTGAGATCACCGGGGAGCTGTTTTTT. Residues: CAISDAEITGELFF.

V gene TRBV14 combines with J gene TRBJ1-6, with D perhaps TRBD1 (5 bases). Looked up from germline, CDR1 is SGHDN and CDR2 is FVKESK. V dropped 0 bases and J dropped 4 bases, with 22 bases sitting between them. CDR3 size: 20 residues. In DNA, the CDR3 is TGTGCCAGCAGCCAAGATATTTTTGCCCCTGGGGGGGAGTATAATTCACCCCTCCACTTT. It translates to CASSQDIFAPGGEYNSPLHF. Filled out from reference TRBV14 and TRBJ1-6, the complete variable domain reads EAGVTQFPSHSVIEKGQTVTLRCDPISGHDNLYWYRRVMGKEIKFLLHFVKESKQDESGMPNNRFLAERTGGTYSTLKVQPAELEDSGVYFCASSQDIFAPGGEYNSPLHFGNGTRLTVT.

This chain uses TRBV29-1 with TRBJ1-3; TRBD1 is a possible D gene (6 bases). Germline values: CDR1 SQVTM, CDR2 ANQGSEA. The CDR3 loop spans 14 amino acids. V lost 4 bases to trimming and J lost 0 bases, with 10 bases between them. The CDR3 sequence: CSVVGGLSGNTIYF. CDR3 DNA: TGCAGCGTTGTTGGGGGCCTCTCTGGAAACACCATATATTTT.

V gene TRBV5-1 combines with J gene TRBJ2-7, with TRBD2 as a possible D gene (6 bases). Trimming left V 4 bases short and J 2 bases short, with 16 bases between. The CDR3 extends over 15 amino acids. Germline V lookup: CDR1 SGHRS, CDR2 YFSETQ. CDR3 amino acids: CASSPRGSGPYEQYF. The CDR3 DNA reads TGCGCCAGCAGCCCGCGGGGATCCGGCCCCTACGAGCAGTACTTC.

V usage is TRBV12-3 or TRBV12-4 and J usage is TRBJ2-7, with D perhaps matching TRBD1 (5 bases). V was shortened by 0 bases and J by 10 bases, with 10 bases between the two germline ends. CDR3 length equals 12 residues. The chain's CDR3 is CASSLAFRVQYF. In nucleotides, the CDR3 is TGTGCCAGCAGTTTAGCGTTCAGGGTTCAGTACTTC.

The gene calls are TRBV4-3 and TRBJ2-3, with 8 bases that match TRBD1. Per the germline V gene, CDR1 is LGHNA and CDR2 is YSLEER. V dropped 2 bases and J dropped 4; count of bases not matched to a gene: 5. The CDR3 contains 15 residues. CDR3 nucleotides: TGCGCCAGCAGCCAAACCGACAGGGGCTCAGATACGCAGTATTTT. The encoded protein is CASSQTDRGSDTQYF.

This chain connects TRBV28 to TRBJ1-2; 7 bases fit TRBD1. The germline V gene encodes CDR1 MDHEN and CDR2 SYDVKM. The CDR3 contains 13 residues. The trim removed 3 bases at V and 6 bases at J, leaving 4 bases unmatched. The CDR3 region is CASSFGTENGYTF. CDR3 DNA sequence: TGTGCCAGCAGTTTCGGGACAGAGAATGGCTACACCTTC.

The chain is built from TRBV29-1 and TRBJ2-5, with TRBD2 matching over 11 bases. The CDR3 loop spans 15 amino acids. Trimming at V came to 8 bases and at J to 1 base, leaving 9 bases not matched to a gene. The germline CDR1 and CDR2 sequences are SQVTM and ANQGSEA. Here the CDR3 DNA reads TGCAGCCCGGTTCGACTAGCGGGGCTCCAAGAGACCCAGTACTTC. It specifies CSPVRLAGLQETQYF.

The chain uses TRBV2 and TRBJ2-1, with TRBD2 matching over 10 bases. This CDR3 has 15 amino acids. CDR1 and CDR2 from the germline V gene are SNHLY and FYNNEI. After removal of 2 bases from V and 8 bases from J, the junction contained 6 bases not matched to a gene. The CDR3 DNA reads TGTGCCAGCAGTGAACGGGCTAGCGGGGGCCATGAGCAGTTCTTC. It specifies CASSERASGGHEQFF.

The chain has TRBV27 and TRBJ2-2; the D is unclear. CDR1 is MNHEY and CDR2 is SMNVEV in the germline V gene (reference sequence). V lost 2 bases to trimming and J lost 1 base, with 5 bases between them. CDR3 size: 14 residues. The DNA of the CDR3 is TGTGCCAGCAGTTTAGACTGGAACACCGGGGAGCTGTTTTTT. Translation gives CASSLDWNTGELFF.

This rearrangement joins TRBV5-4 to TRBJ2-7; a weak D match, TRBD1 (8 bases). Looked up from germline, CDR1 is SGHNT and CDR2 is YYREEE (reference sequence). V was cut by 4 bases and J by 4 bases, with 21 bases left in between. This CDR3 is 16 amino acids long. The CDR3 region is CASSLWTGTKVYEQYF. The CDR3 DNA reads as TGTGCCAGCAGCCTTTGGACAGGGACTAAGGTATACGAGCAGTACTTC.

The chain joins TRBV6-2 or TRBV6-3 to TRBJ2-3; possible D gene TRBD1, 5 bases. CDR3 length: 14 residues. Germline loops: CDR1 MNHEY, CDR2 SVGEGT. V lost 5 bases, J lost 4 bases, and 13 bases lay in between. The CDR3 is CASSLLRGADTQYF. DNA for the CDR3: TGTGCCAGCAGTCTTCTTAGGGGTGCAGATACGCAGTATTTT.

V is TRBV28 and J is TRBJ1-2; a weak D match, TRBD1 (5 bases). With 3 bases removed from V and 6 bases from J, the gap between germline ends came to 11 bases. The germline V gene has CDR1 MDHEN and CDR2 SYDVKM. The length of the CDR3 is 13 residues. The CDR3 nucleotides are TGTGCCAGCAGTTTCCGGGGGGTAGATGGCTACACCTTC. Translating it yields CASSFRGVDGYTF.

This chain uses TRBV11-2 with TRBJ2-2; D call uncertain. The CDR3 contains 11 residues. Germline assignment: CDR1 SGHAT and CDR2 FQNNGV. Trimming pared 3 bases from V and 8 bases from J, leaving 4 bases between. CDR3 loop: CASSFPGELFF. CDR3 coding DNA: TGTGCCAGCAGCTTCCCGGGGGAGCTGTTTTTT.

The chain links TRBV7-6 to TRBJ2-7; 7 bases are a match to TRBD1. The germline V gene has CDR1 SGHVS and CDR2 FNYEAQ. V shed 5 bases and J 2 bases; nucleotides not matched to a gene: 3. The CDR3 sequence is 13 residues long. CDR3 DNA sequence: TGTGCCAGCAGCAGGGACAGAACCTACGAGCAGTACTTC. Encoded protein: CASSRDRTYEQYF.

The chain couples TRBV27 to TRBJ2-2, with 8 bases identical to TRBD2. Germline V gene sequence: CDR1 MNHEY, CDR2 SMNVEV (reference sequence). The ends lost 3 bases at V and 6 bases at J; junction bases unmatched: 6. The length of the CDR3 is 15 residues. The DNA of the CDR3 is TGTGCCAGCAGTTTCGGGCGGGGGGCCTCCGGGGAGCTGTTTTTT. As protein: CASSFGRGASGELFF.

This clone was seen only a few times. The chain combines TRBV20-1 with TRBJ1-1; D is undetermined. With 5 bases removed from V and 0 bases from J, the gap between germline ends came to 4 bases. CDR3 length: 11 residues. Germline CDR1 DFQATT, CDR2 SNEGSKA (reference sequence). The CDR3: CSALLNTEAFF. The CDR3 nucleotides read TGCAGTGCTCTTTTGAACACTGAAGCTTTCTTT.

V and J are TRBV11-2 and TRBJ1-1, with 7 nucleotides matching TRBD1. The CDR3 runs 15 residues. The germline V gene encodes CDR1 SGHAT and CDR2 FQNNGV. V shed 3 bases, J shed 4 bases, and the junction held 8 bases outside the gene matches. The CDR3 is CASSFYRGLGTEAFF. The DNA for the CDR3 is TGTGCCAGCAGCTTCTACAGGGGACTTGGCACTGAAGCTTTCTTT.

DNA for the CDR3: TGTGCCTGGAGCCGGCGGGAAGACTACGAGCAGTACTTC. Its protein is CAWSRREDYEQYF. The chain has TRBV30 and TRBJ2-7; a possible D gene is TRBD2 (6 bases). Trimming removed 3 bases from V and 3 bases from J, with 12 bases in between. The CDR3 spans 13 residues. Germline assignment: CDR1 GTSNPN and CDR2 SVGIG (reference sequence).

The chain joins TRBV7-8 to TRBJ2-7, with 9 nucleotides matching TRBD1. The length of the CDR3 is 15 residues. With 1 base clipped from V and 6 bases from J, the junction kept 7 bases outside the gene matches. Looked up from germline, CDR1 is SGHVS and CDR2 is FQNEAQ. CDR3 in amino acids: CASSLEGQGLSEQYF. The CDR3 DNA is TGTGCCAGCAGCTTAGAGGGACAGGGCCTGAGCGAGCAGTACTTC.